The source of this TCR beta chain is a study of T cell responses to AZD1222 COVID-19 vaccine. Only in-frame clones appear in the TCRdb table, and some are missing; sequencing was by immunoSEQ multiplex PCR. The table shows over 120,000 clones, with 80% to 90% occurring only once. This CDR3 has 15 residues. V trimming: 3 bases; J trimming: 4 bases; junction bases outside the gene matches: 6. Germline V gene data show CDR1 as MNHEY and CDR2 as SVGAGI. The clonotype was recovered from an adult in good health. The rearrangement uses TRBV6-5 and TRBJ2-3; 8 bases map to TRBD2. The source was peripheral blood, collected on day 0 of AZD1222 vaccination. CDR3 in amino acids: CASSYLGTRADTQYF. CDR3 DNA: TGTGCCAGCAGTTATTTGGGGACTAGAGCAGATACGCAGTATTTT.